This T cell receptor beta chain is from a study of cytomegalovirus exposure and HLA in healthy donors. Germline V CDR1 and CDR2: MGHRA, YSYEKL. The CDR3 runs to 16 residues. The V gene lost 4 bases and the J gene lost 8 bases, with 23 bases spanning the gap. Amplification used 60 Vbeta primers and 13 Jbeta primers. Sequencing used immunoSEQ multiplex PCR; TCRdb keeps in-frame clones, though not all of them. The sample holds around 150,000 clones, around 76% seen once. The specimen was PBMCs. The TCR originated in a man aged 40-50 years in good health and CMV-seropositive. This rearrangement joins TRBV4-1 to TRBJ1-2; TRBD1 is a possible D gene (6 bases). CDR3 residues: CASSPPGGGGRPGYTF. CDR3 nucleotide sequence: TGCGCCAGCAGCCCCCCGGGTGGGGGCGGGCGACCAGGCTACACCTTC.